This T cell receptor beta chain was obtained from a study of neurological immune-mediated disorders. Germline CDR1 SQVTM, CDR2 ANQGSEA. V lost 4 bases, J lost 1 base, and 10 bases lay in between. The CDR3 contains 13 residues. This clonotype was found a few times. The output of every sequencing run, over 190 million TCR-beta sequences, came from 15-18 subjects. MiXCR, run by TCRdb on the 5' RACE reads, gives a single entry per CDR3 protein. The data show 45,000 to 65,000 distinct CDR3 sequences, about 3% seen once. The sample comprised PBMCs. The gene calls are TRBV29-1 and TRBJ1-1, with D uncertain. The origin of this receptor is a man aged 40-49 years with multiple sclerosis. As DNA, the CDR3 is TGCAGCGTTGTTCGGGTAACGAACACTGAAGCTTTCTTT. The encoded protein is CSVVRVTNTEAFF.